This TCR beta chain was profiled in a study of OX40 agonist ivuxolimab in advanced cancers. Overall study context: Partial responses occurred in Three dose-escalation patients, one with hepatocellular carcinoma and two with cutaneous melanoma. Findings and limits, study-wide: CD4+ and CD8+ blood T cells expanded clonally by week 6 at 0.1 to 3.0 mg/kg. Researchers report that CD8+ T cells had, on average, more expanded clones than CD4+.

Of note for this clone: Its specificity is unknown.

Clones were read by immunoSEQ multiplex PCR, and TCRdb kept only the in-frame ones, dropping some. The sample holds approximately 75,000 clones; roughly nine tenths are singletons and the top ten take 0.3% to 0.45%. Germline lookup yields CDR1 SGDLS and CDR2 YYNGEE. Trimming cost V 6 bases and J 2 bases; bases outside gene matches: 12. The CDR3 consists of 16 residues. The sequences come from CD4+ or CD8+ T cells sorted from blood, collected in a trial of the OX40 agonist ivuxolimab. This chain joins TRBV9 and TRBJ2-3; 7 bases map to TRBD2. This TCR was sampled from an adult with an advanced solid tumor such as melanoma, head and neck, liver or kidney cancer. The CDR3 loop reads CASTEGRALSTDTQYF. As DNA, the CDR3 is TGTGCCAGCACCGAGGGGAGGGCCCTTTCCACAGATACGCAGTATTTT.